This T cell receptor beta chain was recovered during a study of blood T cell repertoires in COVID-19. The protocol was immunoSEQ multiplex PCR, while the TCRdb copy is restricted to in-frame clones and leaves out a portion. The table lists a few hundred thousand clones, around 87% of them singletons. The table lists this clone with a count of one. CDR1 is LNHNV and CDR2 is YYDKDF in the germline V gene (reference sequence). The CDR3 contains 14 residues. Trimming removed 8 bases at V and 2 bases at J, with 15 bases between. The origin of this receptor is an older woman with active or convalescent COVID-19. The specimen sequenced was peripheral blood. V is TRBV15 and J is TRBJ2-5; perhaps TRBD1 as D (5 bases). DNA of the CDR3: TGTGCCACCTCGACCAGGGCAGGGCAAGAGACCCAGTACTTC. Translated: CATSTRAGQETQYF.